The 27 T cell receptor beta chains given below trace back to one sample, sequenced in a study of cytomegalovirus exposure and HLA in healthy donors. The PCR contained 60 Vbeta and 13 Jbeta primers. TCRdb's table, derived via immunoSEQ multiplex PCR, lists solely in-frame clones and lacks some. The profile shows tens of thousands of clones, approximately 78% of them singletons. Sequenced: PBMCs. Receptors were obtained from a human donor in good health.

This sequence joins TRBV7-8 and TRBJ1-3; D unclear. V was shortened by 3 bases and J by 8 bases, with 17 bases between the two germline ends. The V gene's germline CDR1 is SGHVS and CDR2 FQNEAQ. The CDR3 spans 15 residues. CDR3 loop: CASSFFRGGVDTIYF. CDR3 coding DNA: TGTGCCAGCAGCTTTTTCCGGGGTGGAGTAGACACCATATATTTT.

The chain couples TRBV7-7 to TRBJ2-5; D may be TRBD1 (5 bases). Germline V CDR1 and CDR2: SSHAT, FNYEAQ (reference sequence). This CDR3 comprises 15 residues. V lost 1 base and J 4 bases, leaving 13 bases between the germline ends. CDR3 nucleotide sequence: TGTGCCAGCAGCTTAGATCCAGGGAAGGGAGAGACCCAGTACTTC. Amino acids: CASSLDPGKGETQYF.

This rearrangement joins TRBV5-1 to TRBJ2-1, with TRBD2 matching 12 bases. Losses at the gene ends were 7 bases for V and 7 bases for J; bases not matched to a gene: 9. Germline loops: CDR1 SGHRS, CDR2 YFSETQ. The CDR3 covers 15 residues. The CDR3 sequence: CASGTGTSGRNEQFF. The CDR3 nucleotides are TGCGCCAGCGGCACCGGGACTAGCGGGCGAAATGAGCAGTTCTTC. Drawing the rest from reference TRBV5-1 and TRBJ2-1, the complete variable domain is KAGVTQTPRYLIKTRGQQVTLSCSPISGHRSVSWYQQTPGQGLQFLFEYFSETQRNKGNFPGRFSGRQFSNSRSEMNVSTLELGDSALYLCASGTGTSGRNEQFFGPGTRLTVL.

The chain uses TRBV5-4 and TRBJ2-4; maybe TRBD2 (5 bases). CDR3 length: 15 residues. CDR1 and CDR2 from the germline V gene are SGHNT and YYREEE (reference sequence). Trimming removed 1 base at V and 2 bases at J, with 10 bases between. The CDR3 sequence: CASSLLGRTKNIQYF. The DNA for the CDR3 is TGTGCCAGCAGCTTGTTAGGGAGAACCAAAAACATTCAGTACTTC.

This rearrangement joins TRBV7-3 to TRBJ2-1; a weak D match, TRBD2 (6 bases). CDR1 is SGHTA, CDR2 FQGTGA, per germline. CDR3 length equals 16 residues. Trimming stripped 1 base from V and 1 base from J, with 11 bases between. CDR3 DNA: TGTGCCAGCAGCTTAAGTGGCGGGGCTTCCTACAATGAGCAGTTCTTC. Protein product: CASSLSGGASYNEQFF.

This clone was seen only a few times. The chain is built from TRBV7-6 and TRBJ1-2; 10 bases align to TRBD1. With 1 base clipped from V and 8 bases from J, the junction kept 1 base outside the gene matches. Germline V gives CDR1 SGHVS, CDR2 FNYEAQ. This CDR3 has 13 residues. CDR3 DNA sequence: TGTGCCAGCAGCTTAGGGACAGGGGGAGGCTACACCTTC. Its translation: CASSLGTGGGYTF.

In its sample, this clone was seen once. The CDR3 coding sequence is TGTGCCAGCAGCTCGGACAGGGGAGATGAAAAACTGTTTTTT. This codes for CASSSDRGDEKLFF. The rearrangement joins TRBV7-2 to TRBJ1-4; TRBD1 matches at 9 bases. The CDR3 length is 14 residues. Unmatched junction bases numbered 3, after V lost 4 bases and J lost 6 bases. The germline CDR1 and CDR2 sequences are SGHTA and FQGNSA. Variable domain in full (rest from reference TRBV7-2 and TRBJ1-4): GAGVSQSPSNKVTEKGKDVELRCDPISGHTALYWYRQSLGQGLEFLIYFQGNSAPDKSGLPSDRFSAERTGGSVSTLTIQRTQQEDSAVYLCASSSDRGDEKLFFGSGTQLSVL.

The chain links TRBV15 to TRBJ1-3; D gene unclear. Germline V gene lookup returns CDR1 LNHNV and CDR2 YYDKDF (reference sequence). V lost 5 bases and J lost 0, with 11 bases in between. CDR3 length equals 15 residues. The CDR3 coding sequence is TGTGCCACCAGCCCTAGGATCTCCTCTGGAAACACCATATATTTT. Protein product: CATSPRISSGNTIYF.

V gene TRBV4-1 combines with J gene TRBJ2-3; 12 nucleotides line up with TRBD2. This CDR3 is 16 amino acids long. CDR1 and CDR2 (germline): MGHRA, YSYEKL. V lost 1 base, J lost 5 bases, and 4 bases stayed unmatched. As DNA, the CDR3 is TGCGCCAGCAGCCAAGGGACTAGCGGGAACCGAGATACGCAGTATTTT. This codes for CASSQGTSGNRDTQYF.

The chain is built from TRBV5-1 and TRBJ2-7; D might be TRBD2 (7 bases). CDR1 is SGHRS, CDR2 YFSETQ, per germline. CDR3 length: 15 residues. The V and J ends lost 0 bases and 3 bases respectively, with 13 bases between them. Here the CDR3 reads CASSLVGGPIYEQYF. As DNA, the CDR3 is TGCGCCAGCAGCTTGGTCGGGGGGCCGATCTACGAGCAGTACTTC.

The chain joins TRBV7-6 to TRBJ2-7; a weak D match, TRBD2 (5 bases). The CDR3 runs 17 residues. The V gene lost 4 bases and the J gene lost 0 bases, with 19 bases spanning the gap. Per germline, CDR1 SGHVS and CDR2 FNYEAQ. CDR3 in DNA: TGTGCCAGCAGCTACCTTATTGGGGAGAGTAGCTCCTACGAGCAGTACTTC. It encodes CASSYLIGESSSYEQYF.

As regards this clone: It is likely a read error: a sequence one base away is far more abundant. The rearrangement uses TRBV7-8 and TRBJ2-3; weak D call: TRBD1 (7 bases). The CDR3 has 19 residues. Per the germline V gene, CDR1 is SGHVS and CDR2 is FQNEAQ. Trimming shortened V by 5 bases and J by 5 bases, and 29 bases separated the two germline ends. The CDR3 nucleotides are TGTGCCAGCAGCCCGACGTTTGGGGGCAGGGGGGCCCTTAGAGATACGCAGTATTTT. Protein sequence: CASSPTFGGRGALRDTQYF.

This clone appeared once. DNA for the CDR3: TGCAGCGTTGTCACCGGGAGCTCCTACAATGAGCAGTTCTTC. Translated: CSVVTGSSYNEQFF. The J gene is TRBJ2-1, the V gene TRBV29-1; possibly TRBD2 for D (6 bases). Germline V gene data show CDR1 as SQVTM and CDR2 as ANQGSEA. Trimming left V 4 bases short and J 0 bases short, with 10 bases between. This CDR3 region has 14 residues.

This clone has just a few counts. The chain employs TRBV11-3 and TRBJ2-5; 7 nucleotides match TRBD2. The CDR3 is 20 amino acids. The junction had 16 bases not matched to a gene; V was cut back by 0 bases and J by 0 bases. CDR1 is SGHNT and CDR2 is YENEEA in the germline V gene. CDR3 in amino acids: CASSLEGPAGSRRYQETQYF. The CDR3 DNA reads TGTGCCAGCAGCTTAGAGGGGCCAGCGGGGAGCCGTAGATACCAAGAGACCCAGTACTTC.

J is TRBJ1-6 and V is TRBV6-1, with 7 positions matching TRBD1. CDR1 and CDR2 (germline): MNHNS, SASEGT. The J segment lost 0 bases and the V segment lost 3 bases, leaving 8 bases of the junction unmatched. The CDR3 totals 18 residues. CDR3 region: CASSDRGAPGSYNSPLHF. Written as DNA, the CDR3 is TGTGCCAGCAGTGACAGGGGGGCGCCGGGCTCCTATAATTCACCCCTCCACTTT.

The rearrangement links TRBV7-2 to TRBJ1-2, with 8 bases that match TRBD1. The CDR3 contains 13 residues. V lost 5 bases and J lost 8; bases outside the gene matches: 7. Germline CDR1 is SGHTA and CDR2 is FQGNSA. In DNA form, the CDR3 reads TGTGCCAGCAGCCAAGACAGGGGTGACGGCTACACCTTC. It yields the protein CASSQDRGDGYTF.

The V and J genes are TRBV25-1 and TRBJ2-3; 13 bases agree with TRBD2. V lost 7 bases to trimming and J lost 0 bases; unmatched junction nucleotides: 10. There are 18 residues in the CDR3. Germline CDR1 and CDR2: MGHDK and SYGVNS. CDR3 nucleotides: TGTGCCAGCAACTCCGGGACTAGCGGGGCCCCTAGCACAGATACGCAGTATTTT. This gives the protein CASNSGTSGAPSTDTQYF.

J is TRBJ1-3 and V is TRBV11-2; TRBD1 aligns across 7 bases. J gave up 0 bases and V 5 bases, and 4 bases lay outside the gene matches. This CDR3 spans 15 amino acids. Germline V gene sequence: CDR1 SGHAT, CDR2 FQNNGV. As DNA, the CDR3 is TGTGCCAGCAGCCGGGACAGCACCTCTGGAAACACCATATATTTT. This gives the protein CASSRDSTSGNTIYF.

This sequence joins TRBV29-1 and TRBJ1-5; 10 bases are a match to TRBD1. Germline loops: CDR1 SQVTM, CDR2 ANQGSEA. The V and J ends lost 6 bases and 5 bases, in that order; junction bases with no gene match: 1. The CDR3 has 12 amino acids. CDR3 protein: CSVGQGDQPQHF. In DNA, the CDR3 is TGCAGCGTCGGACAGGGGGATCAGCCCCAGCATTTT.

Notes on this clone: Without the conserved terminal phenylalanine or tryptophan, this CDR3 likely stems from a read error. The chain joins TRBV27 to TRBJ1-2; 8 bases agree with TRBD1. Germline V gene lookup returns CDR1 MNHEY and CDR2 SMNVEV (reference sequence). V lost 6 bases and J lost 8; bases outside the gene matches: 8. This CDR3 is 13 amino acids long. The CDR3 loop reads CASSRGQGGGYTL. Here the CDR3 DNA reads TGTGCCAGCAGCCGAGGACAGGGAGGCGGCTACACCCTC.

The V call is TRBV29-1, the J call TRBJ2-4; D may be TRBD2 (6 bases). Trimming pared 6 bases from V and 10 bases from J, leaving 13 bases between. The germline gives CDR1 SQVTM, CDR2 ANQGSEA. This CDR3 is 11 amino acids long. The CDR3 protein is CSVGGREIQYF. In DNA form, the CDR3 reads TGCAGCGTGGGGGGTAGGGAAATTCAGTACTTC.

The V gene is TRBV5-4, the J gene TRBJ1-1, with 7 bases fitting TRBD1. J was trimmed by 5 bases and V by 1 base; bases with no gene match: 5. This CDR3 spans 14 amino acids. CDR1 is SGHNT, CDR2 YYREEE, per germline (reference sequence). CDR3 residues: CASSLTGAKTEAFF. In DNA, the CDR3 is TGTGCCAGCAGCTTGACAGGGGCGAAGACTGAAGCTTTCTTT.

The CDR3 coding sequence is TGTGCCAGTATCAGCGGGGGTTGGTTGGCCGGGGAGCTGTTTTTT. This gives the protein CASISGGWLAGELFF. The rearrangement uses TRBV19 and TRBJ2-2; 8 bases map to TRBD2. This CDR3 comprises 15 residues. V shed 7 bases, J shed 6 bases, and the junction held 10 bases outside the gene matches. From germline, CDR1 is LNHDA and CDR2 SQIVND (reference sequence). The whole variable domain, filled in from reference TRBV19 and TRBJ2-2, reads DGGITQSPKYLFRKEGQNVTLSCEQNLNHDAMYWYRQDPGQGLRLIYYSQIVNDFQKGDIAEGYSVSREKKESFPLTVTSAQKNPTAFYLCASISGGWLAGELFFGEGSRLTVL.

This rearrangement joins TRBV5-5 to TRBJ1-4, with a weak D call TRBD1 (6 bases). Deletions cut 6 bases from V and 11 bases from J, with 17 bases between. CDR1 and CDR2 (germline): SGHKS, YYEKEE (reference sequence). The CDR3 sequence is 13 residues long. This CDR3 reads CASTREGERKLFF. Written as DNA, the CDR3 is TGTGCCAGCACCAGAGAGGGGGAGAGGAAACTGTTTTTT.

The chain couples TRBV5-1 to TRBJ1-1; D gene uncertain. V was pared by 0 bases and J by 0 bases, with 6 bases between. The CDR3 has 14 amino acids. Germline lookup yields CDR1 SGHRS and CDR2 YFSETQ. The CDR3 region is CASSLGQMNTEAFF. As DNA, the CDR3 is TGCGCCAGCAGCTTGGGCCAGATGAACACTGAAGCTTTCTTT. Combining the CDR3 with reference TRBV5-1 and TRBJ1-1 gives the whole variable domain KAGVTQTPRYLIKTRGQQVTLSCSPISGHRSVSWYQQTPGQGLQFLFEYFSETQRNKGNFPGRFSGRQFSNSRSEMNVSTLELGDSALYLCASSLGQMNTEAFFGQGTRLTVV.

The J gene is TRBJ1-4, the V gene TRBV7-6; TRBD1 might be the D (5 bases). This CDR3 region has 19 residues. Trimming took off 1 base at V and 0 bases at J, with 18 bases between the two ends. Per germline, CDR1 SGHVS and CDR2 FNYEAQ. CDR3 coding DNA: TGTGCCAGCAGCTTAGATCCGTTGGGGCCGCTCGCAACTAATGAAAAACTGTTTTTT. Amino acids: CASSLDPLGPLATNEKLFF.

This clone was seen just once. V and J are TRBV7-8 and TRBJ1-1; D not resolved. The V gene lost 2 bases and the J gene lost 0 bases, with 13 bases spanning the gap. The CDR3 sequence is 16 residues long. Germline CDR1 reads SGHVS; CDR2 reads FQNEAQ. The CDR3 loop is CASSLRETNLNTEAFF. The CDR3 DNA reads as TGTGCCAGCAGCTTACGGGAGACTAACCTGAACACTGAAGCTTTCTTT. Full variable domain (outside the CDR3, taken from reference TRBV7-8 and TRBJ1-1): GAGVSQSPRYKVAKRGQDVALRCDPISGHVSLFWYQQALGQGPEFLTYFQNEAQLDKSGLPSDRFFAERPEGSVSTLKIQRTQQEDSAVYLCASSLRETNLNTEAFFGQGTRLTVV.